The sequence of this T cell receptor (beta chain) was determined in a study of human T cells and chemical hapten exposure. Turning to the study itself: The variation in per-sample TCR yields arose mainly from small differences in pooled library volumes.

Study observations and caveats: Sensitization with DPC brought no change to TCRs above 1 in 1000 in frequency.

Within the library, unique molecular identifiers were attached to each individual cDNA molecule. Original analysis: A per-sample median of approximately 87,000 TCRs was observed, with counts ranging from roughly 20,000 to 750,000. TCRdb re-derived calls from the RACE reads in MiXCR, one entry per CDR3 protein. The V and J calls and clone size come from TCRdb's table, not from the authors' own analysis. The table shows fewer than 40,000 distinct CDR3 sequences, with approximately 5.5% occurring only once. To note about this clonotype: The antigen is unknown.

The time point denotes: healthy volunteer bleed at 6 weeks. The authors' total RNA extraction used unfractionated whole blood. The source material was whole blood. The TCR sequence derives from a human donor in good health. Some clones in this sample may be carry-over from other donors' samples.

Here the CDR3 reads CASSSGTSANEQFF. The CDR3 DNA reads TGTGCCAGCAGCTCCGGGACTAGCGCCAATGAGCAGTTCTTC. The chain joins TRBV28 to TRBJ2-1, with TRBD2 matching 10 bases. Germline V CDR1 and CDR2: MDHEN, SYDVKM. The CDR3 loop spans 14 amino acids. The J segment lost 6 bases and the V segment lost 6 bases, leaving 5 bases of the junction unmatched. Based on the CDR3 plus reference TRBV28 and TRBJ2-1, the full variable domain is DVKVTQSSRYLVKRTGEKVFLECVQDMDHENMFWYRQDPGLGLRLIYFSYDVKMKEKGDIPEGYSVSREKKERFSLILESASTNQTSMYLCASSSGTSANEQFFGPGTRLTVL.